This T cell receptor (beta chain) was identified during a study of identical twins. Each CDR3 protein gets one entry after TCRdb re-called the 5' RACE reads with MiXCR. The table shows about 690,000 distinct CDR3 sequences, with over 5% occurring only once. This clonotype was observed a few times. V shed 4 bases and J shed 1 base, with 13 bases lying between them. Germline V gene data show CDR1 as SEHNR and CDR2 as FQNEAQ (reference sequence). The length of the CDR3 is 15 residues. The V and J genes are TRBV7-9 and TRBJ2-5; no reliable D call. Material for sequencing was naive T cells sorted from blood. This TCR was recovered from a young man in good health. The CDR3 bases are TGTGCCAGCAGCTCCGGGCGGTCTAGCCAAGAGACCCAGTACTTC. It specifies CASSSGRSSQETQYF.